Presented here are 15 T cell receptor beta chains from one specimen sequenced in a study of blood T cell repertoires in COVID-19. Some clones are missing from TCRdb's copy, which holds only in-frame ones; the method was immunoSEQ multiplex PCR. The sample has roughly 220,000 clones, roughly 85% seen once. Sequenced material: peripheral blood. The receptors derive from a middle-aged man who had recovered from COVID-19.

The chain links TRBV5-1 to TRBJ1-4; perhaps TRBD1 as D (5 bases). This CDR3 has 15 amino acids. The ends were cut back, 4 bases at V and 3 bases at J, with 13 bases in the middle. The germline V gene has CDR1 SGHRS and CDR2 YFSETQ. The CDR3 is CASSRRGEANEKLFF. As DNA, the CDR3 is TGCGCCAGCAGCCGCCGGGGGGAGGCTAATGAAAAACTGTTTTTT.

The CDR3 loop is CASSLDQGASGNTIYF. In nucleotides, the CDR3 is TGTGCCAGCAGTTTAGATCAGGGGGCCTCTGGAAACACCATATATTTT. J is TRBJ1-3 and V is TRBV28, with TRBD1 matching over 8 bases. The V segment lost 2 bases and the J segment 0 bases; nucleotides outside the gene matches: 3. The CDR3 runs to 16 residues. Per the germline V gene, CDR1 is MDHEN and CDR2 is SYDVKM.

The CDR3 loop is CASSSFHDSGSGEQYF. CDR3 sequence (DNA): TGTGCCAGCAGTTCGTTTCATGATAGCGGGAGTGGCGAGCAGTACTTC. The chain uses TRBV28 and TRBJ2-7, with TRBD2 matching 9 bases. This CDR3 comprises 16 residues. Germline V gene sequence: CDR1 MDHEN, CDR2 SYDVKM. V dropped 4 bases and J dropped 6; count of bases not matched to a gene: 13.

The chain combines TRBV28 with TRBJ2-5; 8 bases map to TRBD1. Unmatched junction bases numbered 8, after V lost 3 bases and J lost 5 bases. CDR3 length equals 15 residues. Looked up from germline, CDR1 is MDHEN and CDR2 is SYDVKM. This CDR3 reads CASSFVTGGKETQYF. CDR3 DNA sequence: TGTGCCAGCAGTTTCGTCACAGGGGGAAAGGAGACCCAGTACTTC.

The chain combines TRBV18 with TRBJ1-4; 10 bases map to TRBD1. Looked up from germline, CDR1 is KGHSH and CDR2 is LQKENI. The CDR3 sequence is 14 residues long. V shed 6 bases and J 8 bases; nucleotides not matched to a gene: 6. Written as DNA, the CDR3 is TGTGCCAGCTCGGACGGGACAGGGGTCGAAAAACTGTTTTTT. Its protein is CASSDGTGVEKLFF.

CDR3 loop: CAWSVQEGSTDTQYF. DNA for the CDR3: TGTGCCTGGAGTGTTCAGGAGGGTAGCACAGATACGCAGTATTTT. V usage is TRBV30 and J usage is TRBJ2-3, with a tentative D call TRBD2 (6 bases). Deletions cut 0 bases from V and 0 bases from J, with 10 bases between. CDR1 GTSNPN and CDR2 SVGIG come from the germline V gene (reference sequence). CDR3 length equals 15 residues.

V gene TRBV5-4 combines with J gene TRBJ2-7, with 9 bases lining up with TRBD1. The CDR3 extends over 17 amino acids. V dropped 4 bases and J dropped 1; count of bases not matched to a gene: 12. CDR1 is SGHNT, CDR2 YYREEE, per germline (reference sequence). CDR3 sequence reads: CASSQAPTGGLSYEQYF. The CDR3 nucleotides read TGTGCCAGCAGCCAAGCCCCCACAGGGGGCTTATCCTACGAGCAGTACTTC.

The CDR3 loop reads CAWKTGDTQYF. As DNA, the CDR3 is TGTGCCTGGAAAACCGGAGATACGCAGTATTTT. The chain is built from TRBV30 and TRBJ2-3; D is unclear. V was trimmed by 4 bases and J by 5 bases, leaving 7 bases between them. Germline CDR1 reads GTSNPN; CDR2 reads SVGIG (reference sequence). The CDR3 extends over 11 amino acids.

The chain carries TRBV7-9 and TRBJ1-5; perhaps TRBD1 as D (5 bases). This CDR3 has 13 amino acids. V lost 8 bases to trimming and J lost 2 bases, with 10 bases between them. Germline CDR1 is SEHNR and CDR2 is FQNEAQ (reference sequence). CDR3 residues: CASSRGGNQPQHF. CDR3 sequence (DNA): TGTGCCAGCTCACGGGGGGGCAATCAGCCCCAGCATTTT. The entire variable domain, with the rest obtained from reference TRBV7-9 and TRBJ1-5, is as follows: DTGVSQNPRHKITKRGQNVTFRCDPISEHNRLYWYRQTLGQGPEFLTYFQNEAQLEKSRLLSDRFSAERPKGSFSTLEIQRTEQGDSAMYLCASSRGGNQPQHFGDGTRLSIL.

V usage is TRBV5-1 and J usage is TRBJ2-1; 13 nucleotides agree with TRBD2. This CDR3 spans 18 amino acids. Germline-derived CDR1 and CDR2 are SGHRS and YFSETQ. V shed 2 bases and J 5 bases; nucleotides not matched to a gene: 10. The CDR3 loop reads CASSFNPPGTSGNNEQFF. Written as DNA, the CDR3 is TGCGCCAGCAGCTTTAACCCGCCCGGGACTAGCGGGAACAATGAGCAGTTCTTC.

The chain has TRBV15 and TRBJ2-1; D is undetermined. The V gene's germline CDR1 is LNHNV and CDR2 YYDKDF (reference sequence). V was trimmed by 1 base and J by 4 bases, leaving 14 bases between them. The CDR3 length is 16 residues. CDR3 nucleotide sequence: TGTGCCACCAGCAGAGGGGCCGGCTTGGTATACAATGAGCAGTTCTTC. Its protein product is CATSRGAGLVYNEQFF.

The gene calls are TRBV14 and TRBJ2-6; D not certain. The CDR3 is 13 amino acids. V was shortened by 3 bases and J by 2 bases, with 2 bases between the two germline ends. From germline, CDR1 is SGHDN and CDR2 FVKESK. The CDR3 coding sequence is TGTGCCAGCAGCCACACTGGGGCCAACGTCCTGACTTTC. It codes for CASSHTGANVLTF.

The chain employs TRBV3-1 (or the pseudogene TRBV3-2) and TRBJ2-3; possible D gene TRBD2, 5 bases. The CDR3 totals 15 residues. CDR1 is LGHDT, CDR2 YNNKEL, per germline (reference sequence). V was trimmed by 0 bases and J by 0 bases, leaving 7 bases between them. CDR3 DNA sequence: TGTGCCAGCAGCCAAGAGCTAGCTAGCACAGATACGCAGTATTTT. Translating gives CASSQELASTDTQYF.

This clone occurred a few times. The gene calls are TRBV6-6 and TRBJ2-1; 11 bases are shared with TRBD1. The trim removed 6 bases at V and 5 bases at J, leaving 6 bases unmatched. The CDR3 has 15 residues. CDR1 is MNHNY, CDR2 SVGAGI, per germline (reference sequence). The CDR3 protein is CASSEPGQGDNEQFF. The DNA for the CDR3 is TGTGCCAGCAGCGAACCGGGACAGGGGGACAATGAGCAGTTCTTC.

V gene TRBV4-2 combines with J gene TRBJ2-2; 7 bases line up with TRBD1. Germline lookup yields CDR1 LGHNA and CDR2 YNFKEQ. The CDR3 is made up of 17 amino acids. The V and J ends lost 7 bases and 3 bases, in that order; junction bases with no gene match: 14. The chain's CDR3 is CASTPLGQSADTGELFF. As DNA, the CDR3 is TGTGCCAGCACACCCTTGGGACAGTCTGCAGACACCGGGGAGCTGTTTTTT.